The source of this T cell receptor beta chain is a study of CD8 T cells in Susac syndrome (dated by TCRdb to about 2019). Background on the whole study: Whether CD8+ T cell activation and differentiation in Susac syndrome was antigen driven was tested using repertoire sequencing.

Details on this clonotype: Its antigen is not yet known. Nothing much larger sits one base from this clone, and base qualities are not available.

High-throughput TCR beta sequencing profiled peripheral blood CD8+ and CD4+ T cells from healthy donors, Susac syndrome patients and multiple sclerosis patients. Healthy donors were age- and sex-matched controls. Bulk CD8+ and CD4+ T cells were purified by magnetic negative isolation, while CD8+ TEMRA cells were enriched using FACS. Blood was drawn into EDTA tubes, processed within 24 hours, and PBMCs were isolated by density gradient centrifugation. PBMCs intended for TCR sequencing were cryopreserved in liquid nitrogen and thawed later in a water bath at 37 degrees C. Purity of sorted or isolated CD4+, CD8+ and CD8+ TEMRA cells was at least 90%. From cysteine to phenylalanine, the CDR3 is 16 amino acids long. CDR3 DNA is the only sequence kept; it has 48 bases, read in frame from the first base. V and J lose 0 bases and 0 bases, and a span of 6 bases separates them. The germline V gene provides CDR1 SGHTA and CDR2 FQGNSA.

RNA was extracted using the RNeasy kit, and about 0.45 to 1 microgram was reverse transcribed with random hexamers. The immunoSEQ multiplex PCR assay, covering 54 Vbeta and 13 Jbeta segments, was used to amplify TCR beta CDR3 regions. PCR amplification bias was corrected using a synthetic template baseline for primer optimization and computational correction. The authors' pipeline ran thus. Reads were assigned to V, D and J genes according to IMGT and analyzed in immunoSEQ Analyzer, with only productive sequences retained. Clonality was calculated as one minus the Shannon entropy normalized by log2 of the number of productive unique sequences. Public and private clones were assessed among the 100 most prevalent clones of each patient and control. Susac-specific clones were defined as absent from healthy and MS cohorts, approximately 1,000 published viral clones and other ImmuneACCESS disease sequences. Using fastp at Q25 and MiXCR, TCRdb reprocessed the public reads and kept productive beta chains. Duplicate CDR3 protein sequences are folded into a single record with the most common DNA and genes. The V and J calls were determined by TCRdb, not by the authors. The sample includes 180,000 or so distinct CDR3 sequences, with around 94% observed a single time. The ten most abundant clones make up roughly 0.14% of the sample.

Broader findings and caveats from the paper: The TCR sequencing and HLA analysis was acknowledged to have included a relatively small number of individuals.

What was sequenced was CD4+ T cells from PBMCs. The receptor was isolated from a human donor in good health. The chain joins TRBV7-2 to TRBJ2-6; TRBD1 is possibly the D segment (5 matching bases). CDR3 region: CASSLATASGANVLTF. The DNA sequence reads TGTGCCAGCAGCTTAGCGACAGCCTCTGGGGCCAACGTCCTGACTTTC.